The 20 T cell receptor beta chains below all came from one sample that was sequenced in a study of regulatory T cells in long-lasting Graves disease. Combining iRepertoire HTBI primers with Arm-PCR of CDR3 regions, the authors built TCR beta libraries. One entry per CDR3 protein, called by TCRdb with MiXCR from the multiplex PCR reads. The table includes some 500,000 distinct CDR3 sequences, roughly 12% detected once. Stated time point: newly diagnosed GD, antithyroid drugs for less than 3 months. Researchers made the TCR library from RNA that was extracted from PBMCs. These data were likewise used in another study, on T cells in Graves' hyperthyroidism and ophthalmopathy.

Specimen: peripheral blood mononuclear cells (PBMCs), collected at new diagnosis, from a patient treated with antithyroid drugs. These receptors originate from a man younger than 40 with Graves disease.

This clonotype was counted ten times or more. The chain has TRBV7-6 and TRBJ1-1, with 10 bases fitting TRBD1. The CDR3 loop spans 16 amino acids. The germline gives CDR1 SGHVS, CDR2 FNYEAQ. V gave up 5 bases and J gave up 1 base; unmatched junction bases: 7. In nucleotides, the CDR3 is TGTGCCAGCAGCACGGGACAGGGGAGGGGGAACACTGAAGCTTTCTTT. This codes for CASSTGQGRGNTEAFF.

At least ten counts were recorded for this clonotype. J is TRBJ2-3 and V is TRBV20-1; TRBD1 agrees at 10 bases. V lost 1 base and J lost 5; bases outside the gene matches: 6. The CDR3 covers 15 residues. CDR1 and CDR2 (germline): DFQATT, SNEGSKA (reference sequence). CDR3 sequence: CSARGRQGAGDTQYF. DNA of the CDR3: TGCAGTGCTAGAGGTCGACAGGGGGCAGGAGATACGCAGTATTTT.

This clonotype has a count of ten or more. The chain has TRBV10-2 and TRBJ2-5; 10 bases are shared with TRBD2. The CDR3 is made up of 17 amino acids. V trimming: 3 bases; J trimming: 4 bases; junction bases outside the gene matches: 11. CDR1 is WSHSY and CDR2 is SAAADI in the germline V gene. The CDR3 nucleotides read TGCGCCAGCAGTGACCCGAGGGCTAGCGGGAGTGGAGAGACCCAGTACTTC. Amino acids: CASSDPRASGSGETQYF.

This clonotype has at least ten counts. V is TRBV12-3 or TRBV12-4 and J is TRBJ2-7; D is uncertain. The CDR3 consists of 12 residues. With 5 bases removed from V and 4 bases from J, the gap between germline ends came to 9 bases. The DNA for the CDR3 is TGTGCCAGCAGTATCAACTATTACGAGCAGTACTTC. Translating it yields CASSINYYEQYF.

The gene calls are TRBV2 and TRBJ2-1; TRBD2 is a possible D gene (6 bases). There are 15 residues in the CDR3. The germline gives CDR1 SNHLY, CDR2 FYNNEI. Trimming shortened V by 8 bases and J by 6 bases, and 20 bases separated the two germline ends. The CDR3 sequence: CASGLGRGTGNEQFF. In DNA, the CDR3 is TGTGCCAGCGGCCTGGGGCGGGGAACCGGCAATGAGCAGTTCTTC. The variable domain in full, completed from reference TRBV2 and TRBJ2-1, reads EPEVTQTPSHQVTQMGQEVILRCVPISNHLYFYWYRQILGQKVEFLVSFYNNEISEKSEIFDDQFSVERPDGSNFTLKIRSTKLEDSAMYFCASGLGRGTGNEQFFGPGTRLTVL.

Details on this clonotype: A much more abundant neighbour one base away suggests this may be a read error. The rearrangement links TRBV27 to TRBJ2-7; D could derive from TRBD1 or TRBD2 (5 bases each). The CDR3 covers 16 residues. Germline V gene data show CDR1 as MNHEY and CDR2 as SMNVEV (reference sequence). As DNA, the CDR3 is TGTGCCACTCGCCGAGGGGTTTCAGTTTCTGCCTACGGGCAGTACTTC. It codes for CATRRGVSVSAYGQYF.

Ten or more counts support this clonotype. This sequence joins TRBV20-1 and TRBJ2-1; possible D gene TRBD1, 7 bases. The germline V gene encodes CDR1 DFQATT and CDR2 SNEGSKA (reference sequence). The CDR3 length is 15 residues. The V end was cut by 5 bases, the J end by 9 bases, with 23 bases between. In DNA form, the CDR3 reads TGCAGTGCTCATCCAGGGACTGCCGAGGGGGCTGAGCAGTTCTTC. It codes for CSAHPGTAEGAEQFF.

Concerning this clonotype: This may be a read error, as it is one base from a much larger clone. Lacking the conserved final phenylalanine or tryptophan, this CDR3 likely reflects a read error. CDR3 nucleotides: TGTGCCTGGAGTGTAGGGGGCGTTGATACGCAGTATTAT. Encoded protein: CAWSVGGVDTQYY. The rearrangement links TRBV30 to TRBJ2-3; 7 bases are a match to TRBD1. Germline CDR1 is GTSNPN and CDR2 is SVGIG (reference sequence). CDR3 size: 13 residues. The V and J ends lost 0 bases and 6 bases, in that order; junction bases with no gene match: 3.

V is TRBV7-2 and J is TRBJ2-3; possible D gene TRBD1, 5 bases. Trimming shortened V by 3 bases and J by 2 bases, and 12 bases separated the two germline ends. The germline gives CDR1 SGHTA, CDR2 FQGNSA. This CDR3 comprises 15 residues. The CDR3 nucleotides are TGTGCCAGCAGCTTGCCGCAGGGTGACACAGATACGCAGTATTTT. The encoded protein is CASSLPQGDTDTQYF.

This clonotype was seen repeatedly, ten times or more. This chain connects TRBV18 to TRBJ2-7; the D is unclear. The CDR3 sequence is 13 residues long. V lost 0 bases and J lost 6, with 9 bases in between. Germline V lookup: CDR1 KGHSH, CDR2 LQKENI. The CDR3 sequence is CASSPPPRLEQYF. In DNA form, the CDR3 reads TGTGCCAGCTCACCACCCCCGCGCCTCGAGCAGTACTTC.

The genes are TRBV7-2 and TRBJ2-7; 7 nucleotides line up with TRBD1. J gave up 3 bases and V 1 base, and 6 bases lay outside the gene matches. Germline CDR1 is SGHTA and CDR2 is FQGNSA. The CDR3 extends over 15 amino acids. In DNA form, the CDR3 reads TGTGCCAGCAGCTTAGAGCAGGGGGTAATCTACGAGCAGTACTTC. Translated, it gives CASSLEQGVIYEQYF.

This rearrangement joins TRBV6-2 or TRBV6-3 to TRBJ2-2, with 11 bases aligning to TRBD2. The germline V gene has CDR1 MNHEY and CDR2 SVGEGT. J gave up 2 bases and V 5 bases, and 10 bases lay outside the gene matches. The length of the CDR3 is 18 residues. In DNA, the CDR3 is TGTGCCAGCAGTCCGACAACGACTAGCGGGATCAACACCGGGGAGCTGTTTTTT. This codes for CASSPTTTSGINTGELFF.

To note about this clonotype: One base away lies a much larger clone, so this may be a sequencing read error. This rearrangement joins TRBV7-9 to TRBJ2-5; D might be TRBD1 (6 bases). V lost 11 bases and J 4 bases, leaving 14 bases between the germline ends. Germline CDR1 reads SEHNR; CDR2 reads FQNEAQ (reference sequence). The CDR3 is 12 residues long. CDR3: CAVTSGAETQYF. CDR3 DNA sequence: TGTGCCGTTACCTCAGGGGCAGAGACCCAGTACTTC.

Turning to this clonotype: This may be a read error, as it is one base from a much larger clone. This rearrangement joins TRBV7-9 to TRBJ1-1; D is perhaps TRBD1 (6 bases). With 7 bases removed from V and 0 bases from J, the gap between germline ends came to 18 bases. CDR3 length: 16 residues. CDR1 SEHNR and CDR2 FQNEAQ come from the germline V gene (reference sequence). The CDR3 region has the DNA TGTGCCAGCAAATCTAACCGCAGGGGAATGAACACTGAAGCTTTCTTT. Protein product: CASKSNRRGMNTEAFF.

The table lists this clonotype with many counts. The V gene is TRBV28, the J gene TRBJ1-5; TRBD1 might be the D (6 bases). CDR3 size: 16 residues. V shed 8 bases and J shed 0 bases, with 17 bases lying between them. Germline CDR1 reads MDHEN; CDR2 reads SYDVKM. Written as DNA, the CDR3 is TGTGCCAGCGGGGGGCAGGCGGAAAATAGCAATCAGCCCCAGCATTTT. Residues: CASGGQAENSNQPQHF.

Only a few counts were recorded for this clonotype. V is TRBV6-1 and J is TRBJ2-1, with 9 bases lining up with TRBD2. Germline CDR1 and CDR2: MNHNS and SASEGT. The V gene end was trimmed by 7 bases and the J gene end by 2 bases; junction bases not matched to a gene: 3. The CDR3 extends over 14 amino acids. CDR3 DNA: TGTGCCAGCAACAGACTAGCGGCCTACAATGAGCAGTTCTTC. Translated: CASNRLAAYNEQFF.

In this sample, this clonotype turned up many times. The junction shows a germline mismatch at one end, possibly a read error. In DNA, the CDR3 is TGTGCCAGCAGCCTAGAAGGGGAGCTGTTTTTT. This translates into CASSLEGELFF. The chain combines TRBV11-2 with TRBJ2-2, with unresolved D. In germline, CDR1 is SGHAT, CDR2 FQNNGV. The CDR3 has 11 amino acids. Full variable domain (remainder filled in from reference TRBV11-2 and TRBJ2-2): EAGVAQSPRYKIIEKRQSVAFWCNPISGHATLYWYQQILGQGPKLLIQFQNNGVVDDSQLPKDRFSAERLKGVDSTLKIQPAKLEDSAVYLCASSLEGELFFGEGSRLTVL.

This clonotype occurred a few times. The V gene is TRBV6-5, the J gene TRBJ2-7, with TRBD2 as a possible D gene (7 bases). Trimming left V 0 bases short and J 5 bases short, with 17 bases between. This CDR3 is 16 amino acids long. Germline V lookup: CDR1 MNHEY, CDR2 SVGAGI. The CDR3 nucleotides read TGTGCCAGCAGTTACTCGGGGGGGCCCCCCCCCCACGAGCAGTACTTC. This codes for CASSYSGGPPPHEQYF.

This clonotype was picked up many times. J is TRBJ2-7 and V is TRBV29-1; TRBD1 is a possible D gene (6 bases). CDR1 and CDR2 from the germline V gene are SQVTM and ANQGSEA. The CDR3 spans 10 residues. With 6 bases removed from V and 8 bases from J, the gap between germline ends came to 11 bases. CDR3 sequence reads: CSVWTDQQYF. The CDR3 coding sequence is TGCAGCGTCTGGACAGATCAGCAGTACTTC.

There are many counts of this clonotype. The rearrangement joins TRBV3-1 to TRBJ2-3, with D unresolved. The CDR3 consists of 12 residues. Germline V gives CDR1 LGHDT, CDR2 YNNKEL (reference sequence). V dropped 0 bases and J dropped 9 bases, with 7 bases sitting between them. CDR3 protein: CASSQDGVTQYF. The CDR3 bases are TGTGCCAGCAGCCAAGATGGGGTCACGCAGTATTTT.